The clone carrying this T cell receptor beta chain showed up just a few times. Its matching antigen is unknown. This entry belongs to a study of PD-1 blockade in classical Hodgkin lymphoma. About the study: On a schedule of every 2 weeks, patients received nivolumab 3 mg/kg intravenously. Findings of the study overall: When set against healthy donors, newly diagnosed patients were reported to show lower baseline TCR diversity. Compared with baseline, CD4+ but not CD8+ TCR diversity had risen significantly by C4D1. What drove the repertoire differences, possibly disease activity or prior therapy, has not been defined.

All patients experienced relapse after autologous stem cell transplantation, and brentuximab vedotin exposure was variable. With 0 bases removed from V and 6 bases from J, the gap between germline ends came to 5 bases. The germline CDR1 and CDR2 sequences are SGHRS and YFSETQ. The CDR3 is made up of 12 amino acids. Only in-frame clones appear in the TCRdb table, and some are missing; sequencing was by immunoSEQ multiplex PCR. The table records approximately 43,000 clones, more than 85% of them present only once. The TCR comes from a human donor with classical Hodgkin lymphoma. The specimen comprised peripheral blood mononuclear cells (PBMCs), sampled before the second cycle of nivolumab. The chain links TRBV5-1 to TRBJ2-3; D remains ambiguous. This chain's CDR3 is CASSLAGDTQYF. The CDR3 DNA reads TGCGCCAGCAGCTTGGCTGGGGATACGCAGTATTTT. Full variable domain (remainder filled in from reference TRBV5-1 and TRBJ2-3): KAGVTQTPRYLIKTRGQQVTLSCSPISGHRSVSWYQQTPGQGLQFLFEYFSETQRNKGNFPGRFSGRQFSNSRSEMNVSTLELGDSALYLCASSLAGDTQYFGPGTRLTVL.